This T cell receptor (beta chain) derives from a study of human CD8 memory T cell subsets. Study-level results: Diversity, per Chao1 estimates, appeared greater in stem-like memory T cells than in precursor exhausted T cells. Stem-like memory and precursor exhausted T cell repertoires barely overlapped.

Enriched by negative magnetic separation, total CD8+ T cells were obtained. Each subset gave duplicate vials of approximately 140,000 sorted CD8+ T cells for RNA. UMI-labeled 5' RACE yielded the TCR beta libraries. No DNA is given; TCRdb re-called the 5' RACE reads and lists each CDR3 protein once. Recorded for this sample: 10,000 to 11,000 distinct CDR3 sequences. CDR3 size: 16 residues. Turning to this clonotype: Its antigen remains unknown.

The chain joins TRBV21-1 to TRBJ2-7. TRBV21-1 corresponds to a pseudogene. The source is a human donor in good health. The specimen sequenced was CD8+ T cells from PBMCs. The CDR3 here is CASSKVLRSNISARYF.